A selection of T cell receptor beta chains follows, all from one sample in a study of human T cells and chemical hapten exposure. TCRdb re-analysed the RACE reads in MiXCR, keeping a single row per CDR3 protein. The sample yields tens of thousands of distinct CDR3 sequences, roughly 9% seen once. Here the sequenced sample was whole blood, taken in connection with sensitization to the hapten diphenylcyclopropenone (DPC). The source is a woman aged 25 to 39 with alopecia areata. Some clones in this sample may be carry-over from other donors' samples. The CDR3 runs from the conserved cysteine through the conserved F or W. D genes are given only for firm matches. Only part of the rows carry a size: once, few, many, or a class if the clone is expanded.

CDR3: CASSSEQGLSEQFF
DNA: TGTGCCAGCAGTTCCGAACAGGGTTTAAGTGAGCAGTTCTTC
V: TRBV12-3/TRBV12-4
D: .
size: many
J: TRBJ2-1

CDR3: CASSQVGLAANTGELFF
DNA: TGTGCCAGCAGCCAAGTTGGTCTAGCGGCGAACACCGGGGAGCTGTTTTTT
V: TRBV3-1
D: TRBD2
size: many
J: TRBJ2-2

CDR3: CASNRGVGNEQFF
DNA: TGTGCCAGCAATCGTGGGGTGGGGAATGAGCAGTTCTTC
V: TRBV6-5
D: .
size: few
J: TRBJ2-1

CDR3: CASRTRRGANTEAFF
DNA: TGTGCCAGCAGAACGAGGCGCGGAGCGAACACTGAAGCTTTCTTT
V: TRBV28
D: .
size: .
J: TRBJ1-1

CDR3: CASSQLAGQETQYF
DNA: TGTGCCAGCAGCCAACTAGCGGGGCAAGAGACCCAGTACTTC
V: TRBV27
D: TRBD2
size: few
J: TRBJ2-5

CDR3: CASSRETGRSTDTQYF
DNA: TGTGCCAGCAGCCGAGAGACAGGGCGTAGCACAGATACGCAGTATTTT
V: TRBV3-1
D: TRBD1
size: many
J: TRBJ2-3

CDR3: CASSPNLGAAFF
DNA: TGTGCCAGCAGTCCGAACTTGGGGGCAGCTTTCTTT
V: TRBV2
D: .
size: .
J: TRBJ1-1

CDR3: CASSMTGATQPQHF
DNA: TGTGCCAGCAGCATGACAGGGGCGACTCAGCCCCAGCATTTT
V: TRBV28
D: TRBD1
size: many
J: TRBJ1-5

CDR3: CARSTLSSYNEQFF
DNA: TGTGCCAGGAGTACCCTAAGCTCCTACAATGAGCAGTTCTTC
V: TRBV30
D: .
size: few
J: TRBJ2-1

CDR3: CASSHRASSYNSPLHF
DNA: TGTGCCAGCAGCCATCGGGCGAGCTCCTATAATTCACCCCTCCACTTT
V: TRBV3-1
D: .
size: .
J: TRBJ1-6

CDR3: CASSPRGNTEAFF
DNA: TGTGCCAGCAGCCCGAGGGGAAACACTGAAGCTTTCTTT
V: TRBV6-2/TRBV6-3
D: .
size: many
J: TRBJ1-1

CDR3: CASSFYNEQFF
DNA: TGTGCCAGCAGCTTCTACAATGAGCAGTTCTTC
V: TRBV28
D: .
size: .
J: TRBJ2-1

CDR3: CASTPGGTSTQTQYF
DNA: TGTGCCAGCACCCCCGGCGGGACTAGCACCCAGACCCAGTACTTC
V: TRBV7-2
D: TRBD2
size: few
J: TRBJ2-5

CDR3: CASRPPTEKSTDTQYF
DNA: TGTGCCAGCAGACCCCCGACCGAAAAAAGCACAGATACGCAGTATTTT
V: TRBV12-3/TRBV12-4
D: .
size: few
J: TRBJ2-3

CDR3: CASSPRSSSTDTQYF
DNA: TGTGCCAGTAGTCCCAGGAGTTCTAGCACAGATACGCAGTATTTT
V: TRBV19
D: .
size: .
J: TRBJ2-3

CDR3: CASSLSWGSGNQPQHF
DNA: TGTGCCAGCAGTTTATCGTGGGGTTCGGGCAATCAGCCCCAGCATTTT
V: TRBV27
D: .
size: many
J: TRBJ1-5

CDR3: CASSLDPRGTETQYF
DNA: TGTGCCAGCAGCTTGGACCCTCGGGGGACGGAGACCCAGTACTTC
V: TRBV5-5
D: .
size: .
J: TRBJ2-5

CDR3: CASSDTQKTYEQYF
DNA: TGTGCCAGCAGTGATACACAGAAGACATACGAGCAGTACTTC
V: TRBV6-1
D: .
size: many
J: TRBJ2-7

CDR3: CASSGPSQRTSNTEAFF
DNA: TGTGCCAGCAGCGGGCCGAGTCAACGAACATCTAACACTGAAGCTTTCTTT
V: TRBV4-2
D: .
size: few
J: TRBJ1-1

CDR3: CASSLFDLAGGPGELFF
DNA: TGTGCCAGCAGTTTATTTGACCTAGCGGGGGGGCCAGGGGAGCTGTTTTTT
V: TRBV28
D: TRBD2
size: few
J: TRBJ2-2